The present entry profiles one TCR beta chain with its context. For each CDR3 protein, TCRdb gives one entry from its re-call of the 5' RACE reads, without DNA. The specimen's table records about 460,000 distinct CDR3 sequences. The germline V gene encodes CDR1 SQVTM and CDR2 ANQGSEA. The CDR3 sequence is 14 residues long. The sample belongs to a study of T cells expressing NK-cell markers. About the research overall: Underlying the TCR beta repertoires were sorted CD3+CD56+NKG2C+, CD3+CD56+NKG2C- and CD3+CD56-NKG2C+ T cells. The eight sequenced donors comprised seven who were HCMV-seropositive and one who was seronegative.

The gene calls are TRBV29-1 and TRBJ1-2; TCRdb proposes TRBD1, but this gene call is untestable without DNA. The sequence came from a woman in her forties or fifties in good health. The sequenced material came from blood T cells: a sorted CD56 or NKG2C T cell subset, CD4+ or CD8+ T cells, or bulk PBMC T cells (not recorded which). CDR3 region: CSVPRTGYGYGYTF. The full variable domain, its missing parts supplied by reference TRBV29-1 and TRBJ1-2, is SAVISQKPSRDICQRGTSLTIQCQVDSQVTMMFWYRQQPGQSLTLIATANQGSEATYESGFVIDKFPISRPNLTFSTLTVSNMSPEDSSIYLCSVPRTGYGYGYTFGSGTRLTVV.